These 14 T cell receptor beta chains came from one sample sequenced in a study of blood T cells in healthy people across ages. The authors ran a second PCR of about 7 to 11 cycles using a sample-barcoded 5' primer and a J-beta primer mix. TCRdb processed the 5' RACE reads anew with MiXCR; each CDR3 protein has one entry. The sample records about 2 million distinct CDR3 sequences, around half being singletons. Sample: blood. These receptors were taken from a woman in her thirties or forties in good health.

V is TRBV15 and J is TRBJ2-3, with D perhaps given as TRBD1 or TRBD2 (6 bases each). V shed 5 bases and J shed 2 bases, with 14 bases lying between them. The CDR3 length is 15 residues. Germline V gives CDR1 LNHNV, CDR2 YYDKDF (reference sequence). The CDR3 DNA follows: TGTGCCACCAGCCTAAGGGGGGCTTCCACAGATACGCAGTATTTT. Translated: CATSLRGASTDTQYF.

The rearrangement links TRBV6-2 or TRBV6-3 to TRBJ2-1, with TRBD2 matching over 8 bases. CDR3 length: 17 amino acids. V lost 4 bases, J lost 0 bases, and 8 bases stayed unmatched. Germline V lookup: CDR1 MNHEY, CDR2 SVGEGT. CDR3 sequence (DNA): TGTGCCAGCAGTTTCACAGTAGCGGGGAGCTCCTACAATGAGCAGTTCTTC. This translates into CASSFTVAGSSYNEQFF.

The V and J genes are TRBV7-9 and TRBJ2-1; 10 nucleotides line up with TRBD2. The CDR3 covers 16 residues. Germline V lookup: CDR1 SEHNR, CDR2 FQNEAQ (reference sequence). Losses at the gene ends were 5 bases for V and 0 bases for J; bases not matched to a gene: 4. CDR3 in amino acids: CASSPLAGDSYNEQFF. CDR3 DNA: TGTGCCAGCAGCCCGCTAGCGGGGGACTCCTACAATGAGCAGTTCTTC.

This sequence joins TRBV6-1 and TRBJ2-4, with 14 bases identical to TRBD2. J was trimmed by 2 bases and V by 7 bases; bases with no gene match: 10. This CDR3 contains 18 residues. The germline V gene encodes CDR1 MNHNS and CDR2 SASEGT. In nucleotides, the CDR3 is TGTGCCAGCACCTGGACTAGCGGGGGGTCAACCTCCAAAAACATTCAGTACTTC. Its protein product is CASTWTSGGSTSKNIQYF.

The V and J genes are TRBV20-1 and TRBJ2-7; D might be TRBD1 (5 bases). The J call may be in error: the DNA end matches TRBJ2-5 better. Germline V CDR1 and CDR2: DFQATT, SNEGSKA (reference sequence). This CDR3 spans 14 amino acids. The CDR3, as DNA: TGCAGTGCTAGAGGCAGGGTTTCTTTAGAGACCCAGTACTTC. This encodes CSARGRVSLETQYF.

The rearrangement joins TRBV11-1 to TRBJ2-1; possible D gene TRBD1, 5 bases. The V gene lost 5 bases and the J gene lost 8 bases, with 16 bases spanning the gap. CDR1 is SGHAT and CDR2 is FQDESV in the germline V gene (reference sequence). The CDR3 is made up of 14 amino acids. Written as DNA, the CDR3 is TGTGCCAGCAGCGTAGGGGTCAGGGCGTATGAGCAGTTCTTC. Residues: CASSVGVRAYEQFF.

The genes are TRBV20-1 and TRBJ2-3; 12 bases line up with TRBD2. This CDR3 has 15 amino acids. Germline-derived CDR1 and CDR2 are DFQATT and SNEGSKA (reference sequence). The CDR3 bases are TGCAGACTAGCGGGGGGAAGAAGGGTCACAGATACGCAGTATTTT. Protein sequence: CRLAGGRRVTDTQYF.

This clonotype has just a few counts. The chain combines TRBV3-1 with TRBJ2-6, with 7 bases that match TRBD1. The junction had 7 bases not matched to a gene; V was cut back by 4 bases and J by 4 bases. Germline-derived CDR1 and CDR2 are LGHDT and YNNKEL (reference sequence). The CDR3 has 16 amino acids. Written as DNA, the CDR3 is TGTGCCAGCAGCCCCTCAGACAGGGCCGGGGCCAACGTCCTGACTTTC. As protein: CASSPSDRAGANVLTF.

In its sample, this clonotype was seen a few times. This chain joins TRBV10-3 and TRBJ2-7; D call uncertain. The CDR3 consists of 13 residues. Looked up from germline, CDR1 is ENHRY and CDR2 is SYGVKD. The V gene lost 6 bases and the J gene lost 2 bases, with 11 bases spanning the gap. The CDR3 is CAIRKSIAYEQYF. The CDR3 DNA reads TGTGCCATCAGAAAGTCGATAGCCTACGAGCAGTACTTC.

CDR3 amino acids: CSARVLAGTGFNEQYF. As DNA, the CDR3 is TGCAGTGCTAGAGTTCTGGCAGGGACAGGGTTCAATGAGCAGTACTTC. The J gene is TRBJ2-7, the V gene TRBV20-1, with TRBD1 matching over 9 bases. Germline loops: CDR1 DFQATT, CDR2 SNEGSKA (reference sequence). The CDR3 is 16 residues long. Trimming cost V 1 base and J 7 bases; bases outside gene matches: 14.

The chain is built from TRBV9 and TRBJ2-1; 12 nucleotides align to TRBD2. Germline assignment: CDR1 SGDLS and CDR2 YYNGEE. V lost 2 bases to trimming and J lost 9 bases; unmatched junction nucleotides: 6. This CDR3 spans 15 amino acids. The CDR3 nucleotides read TGTGCCAGCAGCGTTACTAGCGGGGGGCCCGCTGAGCAGTTCTTC. It yields the protein CASSVTSGGPAEQFF. The full variable domain, in which reference TRBV9 and TRBJ2-1 provide the parts outside the CDR3, is DSGVTQTPKHLITATGQRVTLRCSPRSGDLSVYWYQQSLDQGLQFLIQYYNGEERAKGNILERFSAQQFPDLHSELNLSSLELGDSALYFCASSVTSGGPAEQFFGPGTRLTVL.

The J gene is TRBJ1-2, the V gene TRBV6-5; 7 nucleotides match TRBD1. The V gene end was trimmed by 2 bases and the J gene end by 0 bases; junction bases not matched to a gene: 6. The CDR3 runs to 16 residues. The germline CDR1 and CDR2 sequences are MNHEY and SVGAGI. The CDR3 region is CASSYGQATTNYGYTF. CDR3 bases: TGTGCCAGCAGTTACGGACAGGCAACCACTAACTATGGCTACACCTTC.

The table lists this clonotype with a few counts. This chain connects TRBV6-5 to TRBJ2-1; D ambiguous. The V end lost 2 bases, the J end lost 0 bases, and 8 bases lay between the germline ends. Germline CDR1 reads MNHEY; CDR2 reads SVGAGI. This CDR3 comprises 15 residues. CDR3 sequence (DNA): TGTGCCAGCAGTTACGGTTGGAGCTCCTACAATGAGCAGTTCTTC. Translation gives CASSYGWSSYNEQFF.

This clonotype was observed a handful of times. This chain uses TRBV10-2 with TRBJ2-4; D uncertain. Germline CDR1 and CDR2: WSHSY and SAAADI. V was cut by 3 bases and J by 0 bases, with 6 bases left in between. This CDR3 is 14 amino acids long. CDR3 protein: CASSEELAKNIQYF. CDR3 DNA sequence: TGCGCCAGCAGTGAAGAGTTAGCCAAAAACATTCAGTACTTC.